This TCR beta chain was found in a study of T cells in Graves' hyperthyroidism and ophthalmopathy. In its sample, this clonotype was seen many times. What it binds is unknown. TCR beta CDR3 regions were amplified from RNA. TCR CDR3 regions were first amplified by RT-PCR with HTBI primers. MiXCR, run by TCRdb on the multiplex PCR reads, gives a single entry per CDR3 protein. The sample records some 510,000 distinct CDR3 sequences, 46% being singletons. Study-wide results and caveats: Blood held most thyroid clonotypes expanded above 0.001 frequency.

CDR1 is LNHNV, CDR2 YYDKDF, per germline (reference sequence). The CDR3 has 14 amino acids. V shed 8 bases and J shed 8 bases, with 19 bases lying between them. Uncontrolled infection, other autoimmune disease, pregnancy or lactation barred patients from enrollment. The V gene is TRBV15, the J gene TRBJ1-5; D may be TRBD1 (5 bases). The receptor was isolated from a woman between 18 and 30 years old with Graves' hyperthyroidism. The sample was peripheral blood or thyroid tissue (not recorded which). The CDR3, as DNA: TGTGCCACCCATGGCAGGGAGGGGTGGGAGCCCCAGCATTTT. Its protein product is CATHGREGWEPQHF.